This T cell receptor (beta chain) was obtained from a study of T cells after yellow fever vaccination. Broader study findings: Boosting was followed by the reappearance of most primary-vaccination clones (96% CD4, more than 70% CD8).

Each CDR3 protein gets one entry after TCRdb re-called the 5' RACE reads with MiXCR. The sample has 120,000 or so distinct CDR3 sequences; about 8.2% are singletons. Regarding this clonotype: What it binds is unknown.

CDR1 and CDR2 (germline): LGHDT, YNNKEL (reference sequence). Trimming took 4 bases from V and 0 from J, leaving 4 bases between them. The CDR3 totals 13 residues. Sequenced here: CD8+ T cells sorted from PBMCs, sampled on the day of the yellow fever booster vaccination. The clonotype was recovered from a man aged 18 to 29 who received the YFV17D yellow fever vaccine. The chain couples TRBV3-1 to TRBJ1-3; D gene unclear. CDR3 residues: CASSPNSGNTIYF. The CDR3 DNA reads as TGTGCCAGCAGCCCGAACTCTGGAAACACCATATATTTT. The full variable domain, in which reference TRBV3-1 and TRBJ1-3 provide the parts outside the CDR3, is DTAVSQTPKYLVTQMGNDKSIKCEQNLGHDTMYWYKQDSKKFLKIMFSYNNKELIINETVPNRFSPKSPDKAHLNLHINSLELGDSAVYFCASSPNSGNTIYFGEGSWLTVV.